These T cell receptor beta chains were read from a single sample in a study of cytomegalovirus exposure and HLA in healthy donors. The method was immunoSEQ multiplex PCR; TCRdb's version includes in-frame clones alone and lacks a portion of them. Among roughly 63,000 clones listed, around 90% were seen once. Sequencing was performed on PBMCs. These receptor sequences come from a woman between 18 and 30 years old in good health and CMV-seronegative. The CDR3 runs from the conserved cysteine through the conserved F or W. D genes are given only for firm matches. The size entry is marked missing in some rows and otherwise reads once, few, many or a size class.

TRBV5-1,TRBJ1-1,-,-,TGCGCCAGCAGCCACCTTTGGGGGGAGTACACTGAAGCTTTCTTT,CASSHLWGEYTEAFF
TRBV6-5,TRBJ1-5,-,-,TGTGCCAGCAGTTACCGGGGGACCAATCAGCCCCAGCATTTT,CASSYRGTNQPQHF
TRBV30,TRBJ1-2,-,-,TGTGCCTGGAGTGCGGACTATGGCTACACCTTC,CAWSADYGYTF
TRBV28,TRBJ2-6,-,-,TGTGCCAGCAGTTTTTCCAGGGGAATCTCTGGGGCCAACGTCCTGACTTTC,CASSFSRGISGANVLTF
TRBV4-1,TRBJ1-3,few,-,TGCGCCAGCAGCCACCTCCTCGACAAGGCCCAAGGAAACACCATATATTTT,CASSHLLDKAQGNTIYF
TRBV19,TRBJ2-2,-,-,TGTGCCAGTAGTATGGCCCAAAACACCGGGGAGCTGTTTTTT,CASSMAQNTGELFF
TRBV7-6,TRBJ2-1,-,-,TGTGCCAGCAGCTTCTTAGACAGCTCCTACAATGAGCAGTTCTTC,CASSFLDSSYNEQFF
TRBV11-2,TRBJ2-2,-,-,TGTGCCAGCAGCCAAACGCATAACTACGGGGAGCTGTTTTTT,CASSQTHNYGELFF
TRBV7-6,TRBJ2-1,-,TRBD2,TGTGCCAGCAGCTTTCTAGCGGGAGGGCCGGGGGATGAGCAGTTCTTC,CASSFLAGGPGDEQFF
TRBV9,TRBJ1-3,-,-,TGTGCCAGCAGCGTAGTCAGGGCCGGAAACACCATATATTTT,CASSVVRAGNTIYF
TRBV28,TRBJ2-1,-,-,TGTGCCAGCAGTTTACAGGGGCCCTCCTACAATGAGCAGTTCTTC,CASSLQGPSYNEQFF
TRBV28,TRBJ1-1,-,-,TGTGCCAGCAGTTTATTAGGCGGCCTTAGGGGCACTGAAGCTTTCTTT,CASSLLGGLRGTEAFF
TRBV7-9,TRBJ1-4,-,TRBD1,TGTGCCAGCAGCTTCTTGACAGGGAGCGAAAAACTGTTTTTT,CASSFLTGSEKLFF
TRBV5-1,TRBJ2-6,-,-,TGCGCCAGCAGCGAGAGGGTATCTGGGGCCAACGTCCTGACTTTC,CASSERVSGANVLTF
TRBV4-1,TRBJ2-4,-,TRBD1,TGCGCCAGCAGCCAGGGGCCGGGCAGGGGGCTGAAGGACATTCAGTACTTC,CASSQGPGRGLKDIQYF
TRBV18,TRBJ2-3,-,TRBD1,TGTGCCAGCTCACCCAGGGACAGATCTAGCACAGATACGCAGTATTTT,CASSPRDRSSTDTQYF
TRBV7-9,TRBJ1-4,few,-,TGTGCCAGCAGCGCGACGGGGGAGGGTTTAGAAAAACTGTTTTTT,CASSATGEGLEKLFF
TRBV6-6,TRBJ1-5,-,-,TGTGCCAGCAGGTCTATCCCACTCCGCGGCAATCAGCCCCAGCATTTT,CASRSIPLRGNQPQHF
TRBV28,TRBJ2-5,-,-,TGTGCCAGCAGTTCCTCCGCGCAAGAGACCCAGTACTTC,CASSSSAQETQYF
TRBV30,TRBJ2-5,-,-,TGTGCCTGGGGGGGGAGGCAAGAGACCCAGTACTTC,CAWGGRQETQYF
TRBV30,TRBJ2-7,-,TRBD1,TGTGCCTGGAGGTTGGACAGGGAGTACGAGCAGTACTTC,CAWRLDREYEQYF
TRBV2,TRBJ2-5,-,-,TGTGCCAGCAGTGAACATTCGGGTGGGGGGGCTAGAGAGACCCAGTACTTC,CASSEHSGGGARETQYF
TRBV6-1,TRBJ2-7,few,TRBD1,TGTGCCAGCAGTGAAAAGGGGACAGTTACCTACGAGCAGTACTTC,CASSEKGTVTYEQYF
TRBV29-1,TRBJ1-2,-,-,TGCAGCGTTCAATCCTATGGCTACACCTTC,CSVQSYGYTF
TRBV9,TRBJ2-3,-,TRBD1,TGTGCCAGCGACAGGGGAGATAGCACAGATACGCAGTATTTT,CASDRGDSTDTQYF
TRBV5-1,TRBJ1-1,-,TRBD1,TGCGCCAGCAGCTCCCGGCCAGGGGGCCTCACTGAAGCTTTCTTT,CASSSRPGGLTEAFF
TRBV6-1,TRBJ1-1,-,TRBD1,TGTGCCAGCAGGAAGACAGGGTTCGAAGCTTTCTTT,CASRKTGFEAFF
TRBV6-5,TRBJ1-1,-,TRBD1,TGTGCCAGCAGTCCCACGGACAGGAGCAACAAAAAAGCTTTCTTT,CASSPTDRSNKKAFF
TRBV5-6,TRBJ2-3,-,-,TGTGCCAGCAGCGAGGCGCCCCACACAGATACGCAGTATTTT,CASSEAPHTDTQYF
TRBV7-2,TRBJ2-7,-,TRBD2,TGTGCCAGCAGCTTAGCGGGACTAGCAGGGCAGTACTTC,CASSLAGLAGQYF
TRBV9,TRBJ2-7,few,-,TGTGCCAGCAGCCCTCACCAGGGTGACGAGCAGTACTTC,CASSPHQGDEQYF
TRBV19,TRBJ2-4,-,-,TGTGCCAGTAGTTGGGGGGGCGGGATAGGCAAAAACATTCAGTACTTC,CASSWGGGIGKNIQYF
TRBV5-1,TRBJ2-5,-,-,TGCGCCAGCAGCACGGAGGGGGAGACCCAGTACTTC,CASSTEGETQYF
TRBV9,TRBJ2-1,-,-,TGTGCCAGCAGCGTCGAGCAGGGATATGGTGAGCAGTTCTTC,CASSVEQGYGEQFF
TRBV14,TRBJ2-1,-,TRBD1,TGTGCCAGCAGTGGACAGGGGAATGAGCAGTTCTTC,CASSGQGNEQFF
TRBV6-5,TRBJ2-1,-,TRBD1,TGTGCCAGCAGGACAGGGGAACATGAGCAGTTCTTC,CASRTGEHEQFF
TRBV7-2,TRBJ2-3,-,TRBD2,TGTGCCAGCAGTACAGGGACTAGCGGGTTTCACACAGATACGCAGTATTTT,CASSTGTSGFHTDTQYF
TRBV6-1,TRBJ1-2,few,-,TGTGCCAGCAGTGAGCTGGGGGAGGCGGGCTATGGCTACACCTTC,CASSELGEAGYGYTF
TRBV4-2,TRBJ1-2,-,-,TGTGCCAGCAGCCAAGATGATCCCTCCGTGGGGGCTGGCTACACCTTC,CASSQDDPSVGAGYTF
TRBV30,TRBJ1-5,-,-,TGTGCCTGGAGTGTAAGAGGATACCAGCCCCAGCATTTT,CAWSVRGYQPQHF
TRBV7-7,TRBJ2-1,-,-,TGTGCCAGCAGCTCGAGACTAGACGTCTATGAGCAGTTCTTC,CASSSRLDVYEQFF
TRBV25-1,TRBJ2-5,-,TRBD1,TGTGCCAGCAGCCGAGCCCTGGGACAGATAGAGACCCAGTACTTC,CASSRALGQIETQYF
TRBV11-2,TRBJ2-1,-,-,TGTGCCAGCAGCTTAAACTATGGGCCAGGGATGAGGATTGGGAATGAGCAGTTCTTC,CASSLNYGPGMRIGNEQFF
TRBV5-5,TRBJ1-1,few,-,TGTGCCAGCAGCTATGGGGTGGGGCCCACTGAAGCTTTCTTT,CASSYGVGPTEAFF
TRBV5-4,TRBJ1-2,-,-,TGTGCCGGTCTCTACCGGGAGAATCCAAACTATGGCTACACCTTC,CAGLYRENPNYGYTF
TRBV7-9,TRBJ2-2,-,-,TGTGCCAGCAAGGGGGAGTCGGCGGAGCTGTTTTTT,CASKGESAELFF
TRBV7-2,TRBJ2-1,-,-,TGTGCCAGCAGCGTCTCAGGGGCCTATGAGCAGTTCTTC,CASSVSGAYEQFF
TRBV29-1,TRBJ2-3,-,-,TGCAGCGTCGTCCAGGGGGATACGCAGTATTTT,CSVVQGDTQYF
TRBV6-5,TRBJ2-3,-,TRBD2,TGTGCCAGCGGAATTCATGGACTAGTTGAGGATACGCAGTATTTT,CASGIHGLVEDTQYF
TRBV28,TRBJ1-1,-,-,TGTGCCAGCAGTTCGCATCCCGAACAGCCCTGGGTCACTGAAGCTTTCTTT,CASSSHPEQPWVTEAFF
TRBV15,TRBJ2-7,-,TRBD2,TGTGCCACCAGCAGACTAGCGGGAGGTGACTACGAGCAGTACTTC,CATSRLAGGDYEQYF
TRBV5-1,TRBJ2-1,-,-,TGCGCCAGCAGCTTGGACACGGGAGTTGGCAATGAGCAGTTCTTC,CASSLDTGVGNEQFF
TRBV18,TRBJ2-5,-,TRBD1,TGTGCCAGCTCACCACCGGACAGGGGGGGAGAGACCCAGTACTTC,CASSPPDRGGETQYF
TRBV6-1,TRBJ1-2,-,-,TGTGCCAGCAGTGAATGGGGAGTAGTTAACTATGGCTACACCTTC,CASSEWGVVNYGYTF
TRBV28,TRBJ2-5,-,TRBD2,TGTGCCAGCAGTTTTTGGTCGACTAGCGATCTTGAGACCCAGTACTTC,CASSFWSTSDLETQYF
TRBV5-1,TRBJ2-5,-,TRBD2,TGCGCCAGCAGCGTGGGACTAGCGGGGAGTCCGCGAGAGACCCAGTACTTC,CASSVGLAGSPRETQYF
TRBV6-5,TRBJ2-7,-,TRBD1,TGTGCCAGCAGAGGACGGGACAGGGCAGTCAACGAGCAGTACTTC,CASRGRDRAVNEQYF
TRBV9,TRBJ2-2,-,TRBD2,TGTGCCAGCAGCCCGTGGACTAGCGGGAACACCGGGGAGCTGTTTTTT,CASSPWTSGNTGELFF